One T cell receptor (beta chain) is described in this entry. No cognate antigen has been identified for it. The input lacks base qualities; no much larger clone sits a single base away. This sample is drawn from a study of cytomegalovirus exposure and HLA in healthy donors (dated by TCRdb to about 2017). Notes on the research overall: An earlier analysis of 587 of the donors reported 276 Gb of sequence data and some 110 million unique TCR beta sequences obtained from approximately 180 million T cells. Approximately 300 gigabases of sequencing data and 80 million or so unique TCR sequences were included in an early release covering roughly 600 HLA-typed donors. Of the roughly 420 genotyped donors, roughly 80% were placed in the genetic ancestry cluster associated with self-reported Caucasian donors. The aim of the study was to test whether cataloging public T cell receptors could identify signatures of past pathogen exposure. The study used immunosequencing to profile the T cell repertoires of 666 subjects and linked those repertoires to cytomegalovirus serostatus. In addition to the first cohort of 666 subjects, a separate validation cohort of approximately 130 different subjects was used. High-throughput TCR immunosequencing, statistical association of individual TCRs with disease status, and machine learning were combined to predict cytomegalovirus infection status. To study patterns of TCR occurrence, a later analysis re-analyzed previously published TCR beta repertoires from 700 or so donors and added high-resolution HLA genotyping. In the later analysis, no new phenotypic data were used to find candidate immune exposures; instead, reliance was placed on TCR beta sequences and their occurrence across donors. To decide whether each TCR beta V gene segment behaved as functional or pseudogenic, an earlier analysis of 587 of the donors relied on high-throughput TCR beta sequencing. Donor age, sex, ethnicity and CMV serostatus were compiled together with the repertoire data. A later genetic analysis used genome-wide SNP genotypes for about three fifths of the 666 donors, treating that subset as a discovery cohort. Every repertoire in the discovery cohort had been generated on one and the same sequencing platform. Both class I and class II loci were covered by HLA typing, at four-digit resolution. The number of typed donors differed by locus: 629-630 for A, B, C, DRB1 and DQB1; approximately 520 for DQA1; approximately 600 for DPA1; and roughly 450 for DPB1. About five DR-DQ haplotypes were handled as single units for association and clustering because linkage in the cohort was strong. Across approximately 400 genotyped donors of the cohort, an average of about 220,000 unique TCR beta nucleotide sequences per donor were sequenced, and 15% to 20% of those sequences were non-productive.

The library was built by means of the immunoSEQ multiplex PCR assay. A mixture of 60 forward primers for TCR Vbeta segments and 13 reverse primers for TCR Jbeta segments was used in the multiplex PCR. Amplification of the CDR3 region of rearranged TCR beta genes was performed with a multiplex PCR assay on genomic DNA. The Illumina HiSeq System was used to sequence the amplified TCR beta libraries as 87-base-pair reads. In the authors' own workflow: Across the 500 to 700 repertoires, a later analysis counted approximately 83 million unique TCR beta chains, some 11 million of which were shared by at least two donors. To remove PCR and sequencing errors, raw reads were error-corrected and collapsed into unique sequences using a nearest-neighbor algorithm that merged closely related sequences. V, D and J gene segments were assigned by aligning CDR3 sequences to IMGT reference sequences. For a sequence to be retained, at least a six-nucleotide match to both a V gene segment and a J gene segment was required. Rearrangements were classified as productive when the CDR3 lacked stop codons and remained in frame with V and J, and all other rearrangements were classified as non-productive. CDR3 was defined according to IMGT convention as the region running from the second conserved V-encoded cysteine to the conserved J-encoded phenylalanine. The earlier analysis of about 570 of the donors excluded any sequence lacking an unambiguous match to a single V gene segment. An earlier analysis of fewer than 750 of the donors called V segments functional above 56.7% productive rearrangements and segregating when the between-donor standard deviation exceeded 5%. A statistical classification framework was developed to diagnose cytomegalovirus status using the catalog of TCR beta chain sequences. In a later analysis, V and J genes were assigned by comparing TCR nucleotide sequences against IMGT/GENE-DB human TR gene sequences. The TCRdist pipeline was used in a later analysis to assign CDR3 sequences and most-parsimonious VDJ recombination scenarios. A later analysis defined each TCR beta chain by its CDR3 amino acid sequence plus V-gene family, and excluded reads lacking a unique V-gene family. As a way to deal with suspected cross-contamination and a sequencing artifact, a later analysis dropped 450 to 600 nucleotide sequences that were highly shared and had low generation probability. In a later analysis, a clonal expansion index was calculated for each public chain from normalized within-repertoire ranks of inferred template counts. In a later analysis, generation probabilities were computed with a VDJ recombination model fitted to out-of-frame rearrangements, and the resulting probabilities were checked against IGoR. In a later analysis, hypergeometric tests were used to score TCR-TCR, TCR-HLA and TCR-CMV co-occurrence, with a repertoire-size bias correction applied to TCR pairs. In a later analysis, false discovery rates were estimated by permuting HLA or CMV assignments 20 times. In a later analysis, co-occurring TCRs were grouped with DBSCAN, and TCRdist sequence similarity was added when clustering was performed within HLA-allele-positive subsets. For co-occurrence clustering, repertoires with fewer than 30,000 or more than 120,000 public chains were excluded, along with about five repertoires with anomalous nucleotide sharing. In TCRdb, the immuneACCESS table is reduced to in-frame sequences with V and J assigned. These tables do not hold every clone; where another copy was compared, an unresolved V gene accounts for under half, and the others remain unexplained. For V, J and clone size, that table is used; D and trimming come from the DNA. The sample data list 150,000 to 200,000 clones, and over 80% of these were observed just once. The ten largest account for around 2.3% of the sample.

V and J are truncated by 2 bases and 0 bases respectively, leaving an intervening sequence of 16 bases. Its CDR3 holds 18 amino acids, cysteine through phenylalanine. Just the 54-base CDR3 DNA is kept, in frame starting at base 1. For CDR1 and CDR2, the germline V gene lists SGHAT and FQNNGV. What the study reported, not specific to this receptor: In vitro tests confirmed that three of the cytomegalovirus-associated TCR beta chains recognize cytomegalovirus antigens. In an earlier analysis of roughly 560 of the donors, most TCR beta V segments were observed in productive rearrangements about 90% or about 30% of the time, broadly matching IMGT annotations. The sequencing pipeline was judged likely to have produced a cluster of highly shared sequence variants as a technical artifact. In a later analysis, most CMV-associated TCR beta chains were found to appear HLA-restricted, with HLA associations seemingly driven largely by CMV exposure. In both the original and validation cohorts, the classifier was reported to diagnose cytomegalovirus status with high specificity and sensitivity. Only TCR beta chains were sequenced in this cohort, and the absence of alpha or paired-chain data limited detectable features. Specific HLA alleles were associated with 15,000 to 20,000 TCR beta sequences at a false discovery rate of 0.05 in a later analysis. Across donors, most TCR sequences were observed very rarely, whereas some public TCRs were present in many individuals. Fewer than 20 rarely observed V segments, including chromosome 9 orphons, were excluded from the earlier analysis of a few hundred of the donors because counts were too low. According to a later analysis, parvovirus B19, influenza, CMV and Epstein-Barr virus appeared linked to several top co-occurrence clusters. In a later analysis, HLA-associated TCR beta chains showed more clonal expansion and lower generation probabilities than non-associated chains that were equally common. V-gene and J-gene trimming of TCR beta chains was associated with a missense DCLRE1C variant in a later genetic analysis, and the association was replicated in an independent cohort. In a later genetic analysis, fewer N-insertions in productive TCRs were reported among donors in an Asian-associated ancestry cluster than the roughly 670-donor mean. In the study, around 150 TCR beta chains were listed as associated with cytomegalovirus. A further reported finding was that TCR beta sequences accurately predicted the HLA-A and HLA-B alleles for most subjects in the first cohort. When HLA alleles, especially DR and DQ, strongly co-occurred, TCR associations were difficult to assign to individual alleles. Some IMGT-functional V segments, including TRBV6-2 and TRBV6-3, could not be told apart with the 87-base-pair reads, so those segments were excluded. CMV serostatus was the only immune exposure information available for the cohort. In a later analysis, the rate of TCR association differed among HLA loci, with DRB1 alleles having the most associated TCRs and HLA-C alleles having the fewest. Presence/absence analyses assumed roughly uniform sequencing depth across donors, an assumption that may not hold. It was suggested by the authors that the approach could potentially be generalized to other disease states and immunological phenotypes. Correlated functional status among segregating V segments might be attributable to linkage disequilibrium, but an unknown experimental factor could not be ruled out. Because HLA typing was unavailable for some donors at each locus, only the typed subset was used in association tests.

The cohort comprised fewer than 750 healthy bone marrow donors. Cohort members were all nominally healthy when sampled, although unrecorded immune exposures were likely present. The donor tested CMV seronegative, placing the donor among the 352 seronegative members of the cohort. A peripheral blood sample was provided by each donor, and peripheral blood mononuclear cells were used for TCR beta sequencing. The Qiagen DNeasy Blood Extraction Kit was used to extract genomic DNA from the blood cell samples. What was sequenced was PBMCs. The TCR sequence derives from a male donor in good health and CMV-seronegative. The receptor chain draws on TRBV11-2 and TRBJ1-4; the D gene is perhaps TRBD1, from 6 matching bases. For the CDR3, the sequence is CASSLKWGRGSTNEKLFF. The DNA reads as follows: TGTGCCAGCAGCTTAAAGTGGGGCAGGGGATCAACTAATGAAAAACTGTTTTTT.